This TCR beta chain was profiled in a study of blood T cell repertoires in COVID-19 (dated by TCRdb to the early 2020s). A note on the overall study: The collaborator samples originated in the United States, Italy and Spain and spanned the acute and convalescent phases of COVID-19. The prospective study material was composed of cDNA or gDNA derived from T cells, B-cell-depleted T cells, or PBMCs. Deeply sampled blood TCRbeta repertoires from subjects exposed to, actively infected with, or recovered from COVID-19 were included in the dataset. The repertoires were made available in a free public database intended to serve as a resource for research on the immune response to SARS-CoV-2. The samples were drawn from the first 160 participants of the ongoing ImmuneRACE study and from some 1,300 subjects provided by 6 global collaborators. A de-identified subject ID, COVID-19 status, age in years and sex were almost always included in the sample metadata. Where HLA class I and class II types were available, the types were taken from metadata supplied by the sample provider, not from assay-based typing.

The immunoSEQ Assay, a bias-controlled multiplex PCR, was used to amplify TCRbeta CDR3 regions from genomic DNA. As for the authors' bioinformatics: The number of nucleated cells in each sample was estimated from the amplification of reference gene primers within the assay. To quantify the absolute abundance of each unique TCRbeta CDR3 rearrangement, sequence reads were collapsed and filtered. For each sample, productive Simpson clonality was calculated as the square root of Simpson's diversity index over productive rearrangements. TCRdb limited this immuneACCESS table to in-frame rearrangements with V and J called. A share of clones is missing; checked studies link under half to unresolved V genes, and the rest is unexplained. V and J calls and clone size are copied from that table; D and trimming were computed from the DNA. Present in this sample are around 250,000 clones, about 82% of which were seen just once. The ten largest clones represent 9.1% of the sample.

Participants in the prospective study were enrolled through a virtual design, were aged about 18 to 100 years, and lived in fewer than 30 United States geographic areas. In the prospective study, participants were assigned to cohorts based on the clinical history participants reported in a screening survey and a study questionnaire. Mobile phlebotomists in the prospective study collected whole blood, serum and a nasopharyngeal or oropharyngeal swab from every participant. Over a roughly two-month period, participants in the prospective study had the option of providing additional blood draws and questionnaires. Before DNA extraction, prospective study blood samples were shipped either frozen or at room temperature. Note on this clone: Its antigen is still unknown. Base qualities are not recorded, but no much larger clone differs from it by a single base.

Results and caveats for the whole study, not just this receptor: Clinical and demographic metadata were provided uncurated, with the amount varying by source and participant.

The CDR3 runs 16 residues from the cysteine to the phenylalanine. CDR3 DNA only is kept here, 48 bases in frame from base 1. After removal of 0 bases from V and 7 bases from J, the junction retains 7 bases not matched to a gene. The germline V gene (reference sequence) provides CDR1 GTSNPN and CDR2 SVGIG. This TCR came from a woman aged 45-59 years with acute COVID-19. The sample comprised PBMCs or T cells enriched from blood (not recorded which). The chain employs TRBV30 and TRBJ2-1; 12 nucleotides in the junction match TRBD2. The CDR3 amino acid sequence is: CAWSVFGLAGLNEQFF. The sequenced DNA: TGTGCCTGGAGTGTATTTGGACTAGCGGGGTTAAATGAGCAGTTCTTC.